This T cell receptor beta chain was recorded in a study of blood T cells in healthy people across ages. The length of the CDR3 is 14 residues. The V and J ends lost 6 bases and 5 bases respectively, with 14 bases between them. CDR1 and CDR2 (germline): MDHEN, SYDVKM. Together with a sample-barcoded 5' primer, a J-beta primer mix was included in a second PCR lasting about 7 to 11 cycles. TCRdb ran MiXCR on the 5' RACE reads and lists one entry per CDR3 protein. The sample lists 850,000 to 1,000,000 distinct CDR3 sequences, around 54% seen once, with around 21% in the top ten. The chain is built from TRBV28 and TRBJ2-4; possible D gene TRBD2, 7 bases. The TCR was taken from a woman aged 55-75 years in good health. What was sequenced was blood. This chain's CDR3 is CASRGGGGQNIQYF. The CDR3 DNA follows: TGTGCCAGCAGAGGCGGGGGCGGCCAAAACATTCAGTACTTC.